This TCR beta chain was sequenced in a study of CD8 T cells in Susac syndrome. It was with random hexamers that 0.5 to 1 ug RNA was reverse transcribed. A single record per CDR3 protein comes from TCRdb applying MiXCR to the immunoSEQ multiplex PCR reads. The sample includes around 130,000 distinct CDR3 sequences, around 85% of them seen just once. Germline-derived CDR1 and CDR2 are MNHEY and SMNVEV (reference sequence). This CDR3 is built from 13 residues. The ends were cut back, 3 bases at V and 5 bases at J, with 10 bases in the middle. The sample taken for sequencing was CD8+ T cells from PBMCs. The TCR sequence derives from a human donor with multiple sclerosis. The V and J genes are TRBV27 and TRBJ2-5, with D possibly TRBD2 on 7 matching bases. The CDR3 is CASSFRGAETQYF. CDR3 nucleotide sequence: TGTGCCAGCAGTTTCCGGGGGGCGGAGACCCAGTACTTC.